This T cell receptor (beta chain) was identified in a study of T cells in Graves' hyperthyroidism and ophthalmopathy. Inclusion characteristics of ophthalmopathy patients comprised a Clinical Activity Score of at least 3, a NOSPECS grade of at least 4, and duration under 3 months. Fresh 10 ml peripheral blood yielded PBMCs. V was cut by 4 bases and J by 4 bases, with 15 bases left in between. The CDR3 is made up of 14 amino acids. Germline loops: CDR1 SGHRS, CDR2 YFSETQ. Study results and caveats: Blood samples included most of the expanded thyroid clonotypes exceeding 0.001. Before onset, by a median of around 6.4 months, the model predicted ophthalmopathy.

RNA transcripts were the template for amplifying TCR beta CDR3 regions. Primed by the HTBI set, a first-round RT-PCR was run on the TCR CDR3. In TCRdb, the multiplex PCR reads were re-called with MiXCR into one record per CDR3 protein. This table has about 400,000 distinct CDR3 sequences, roughly 14% appearing once. This clonotype came up many times. The antigen remains unidentified. The rearrangement joins TRBV5-1 to TRBJ2-7; no clear D. This receptor was identified in a man between 18 and 35 years old with Graves' ophthalmopathy. Sequenced input: blood. The CDR3 region has the DNA TGCGCCAGCAGCCATGGCACCGACGGATACGAGCAGTACTTC. Protein product: CASSHGTDGYEQYF.